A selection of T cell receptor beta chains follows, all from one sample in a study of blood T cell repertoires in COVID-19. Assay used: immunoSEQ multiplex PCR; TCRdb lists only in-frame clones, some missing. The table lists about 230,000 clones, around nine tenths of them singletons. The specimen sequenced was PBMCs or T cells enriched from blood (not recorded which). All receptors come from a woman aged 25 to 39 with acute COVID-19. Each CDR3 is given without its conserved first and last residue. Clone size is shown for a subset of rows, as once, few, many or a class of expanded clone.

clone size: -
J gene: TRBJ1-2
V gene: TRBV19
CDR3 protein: ASEKQRYGYT

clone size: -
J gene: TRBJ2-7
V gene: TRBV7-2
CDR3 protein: ASSAGQGIGEQY

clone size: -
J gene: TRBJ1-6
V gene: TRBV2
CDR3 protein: ASSRLATNSPLH

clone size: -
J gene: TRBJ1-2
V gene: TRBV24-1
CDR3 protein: ATSDPGVGYGYT

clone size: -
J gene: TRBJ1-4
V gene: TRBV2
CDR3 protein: ASSEGGGESGKLF

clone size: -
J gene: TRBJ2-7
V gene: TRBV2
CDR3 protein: ASSEIRSSYEQY

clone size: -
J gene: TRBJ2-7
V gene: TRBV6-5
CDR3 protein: ASTPGLAIHEQY

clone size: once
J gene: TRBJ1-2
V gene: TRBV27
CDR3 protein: ASSPTRMGHFYGYT

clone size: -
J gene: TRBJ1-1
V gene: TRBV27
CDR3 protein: ASSPRGFGTEAF

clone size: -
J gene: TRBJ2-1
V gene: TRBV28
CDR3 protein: ASMGDHNEQF

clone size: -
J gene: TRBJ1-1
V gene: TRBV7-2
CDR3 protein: ASSLRAGVGVYLNTEAF

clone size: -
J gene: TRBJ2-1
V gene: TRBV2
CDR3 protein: ASCGESSYNEQF

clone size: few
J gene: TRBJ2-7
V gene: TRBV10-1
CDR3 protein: ASSEGQDEQY

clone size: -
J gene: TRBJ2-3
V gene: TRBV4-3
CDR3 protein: ASSRWGGSSTDTQY

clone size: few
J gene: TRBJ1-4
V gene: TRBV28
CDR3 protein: ASRAGQGRGEKLF

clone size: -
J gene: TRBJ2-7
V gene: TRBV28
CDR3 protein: ASSYSYEQY

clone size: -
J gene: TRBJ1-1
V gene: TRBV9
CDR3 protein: ASSPRTTNTEAF

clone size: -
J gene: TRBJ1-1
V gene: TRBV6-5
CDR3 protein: ASSLTGGYEAF

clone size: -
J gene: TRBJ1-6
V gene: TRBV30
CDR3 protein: AWSQRIRDREEPLH

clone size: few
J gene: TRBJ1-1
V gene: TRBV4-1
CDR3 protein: ASSQTGGRGGNTEAF

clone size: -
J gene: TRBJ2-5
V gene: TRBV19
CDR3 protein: ASSKTGVQETQY

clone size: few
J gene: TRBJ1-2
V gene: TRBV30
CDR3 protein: ASGGRGLGGGYT

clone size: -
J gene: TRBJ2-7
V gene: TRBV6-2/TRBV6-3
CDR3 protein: ASSHYRGDYEQY

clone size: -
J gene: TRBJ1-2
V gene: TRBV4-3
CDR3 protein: ASSQVDRGPVYGYT

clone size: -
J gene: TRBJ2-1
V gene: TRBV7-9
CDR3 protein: ASSFRGNEQF

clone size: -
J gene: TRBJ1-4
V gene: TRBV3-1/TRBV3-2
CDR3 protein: ASSQSYEKLF

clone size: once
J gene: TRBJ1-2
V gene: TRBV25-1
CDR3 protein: ASRDNLGAYGYT

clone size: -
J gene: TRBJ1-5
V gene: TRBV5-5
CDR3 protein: ASSLAVTGASQPQH

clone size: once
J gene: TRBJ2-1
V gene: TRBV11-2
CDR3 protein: ASSLVAASYNEQF

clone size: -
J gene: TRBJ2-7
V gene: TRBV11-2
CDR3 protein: ASSLVGDYEQY

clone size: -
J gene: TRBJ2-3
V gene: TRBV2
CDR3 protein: ASTWGGAGDTQY

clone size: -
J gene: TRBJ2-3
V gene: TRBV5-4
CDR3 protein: ASSRYSGGASRGTQY

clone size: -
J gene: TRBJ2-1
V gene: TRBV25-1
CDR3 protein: ASSATPSNEQF

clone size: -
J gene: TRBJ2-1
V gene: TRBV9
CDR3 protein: ASSVGTADEQF

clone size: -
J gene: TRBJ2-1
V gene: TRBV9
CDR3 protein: ASSAWDTYNEQF

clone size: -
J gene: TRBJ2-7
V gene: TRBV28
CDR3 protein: ASSSPGWDRNYEQY

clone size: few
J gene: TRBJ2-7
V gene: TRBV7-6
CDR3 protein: ASSLDTGQSYEQY

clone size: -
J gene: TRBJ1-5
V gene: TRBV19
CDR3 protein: ASRLGTASGEPQH

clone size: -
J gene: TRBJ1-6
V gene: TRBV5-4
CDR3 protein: ASSPRYRQGVNSPLH

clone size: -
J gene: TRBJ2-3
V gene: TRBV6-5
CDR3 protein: ASSYQGDPSTDTQY

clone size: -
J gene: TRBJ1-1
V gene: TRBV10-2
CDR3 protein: ASRGDRAGGSGVTEAF

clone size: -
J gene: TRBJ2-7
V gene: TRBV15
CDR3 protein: ATSRERRGVDYEQY

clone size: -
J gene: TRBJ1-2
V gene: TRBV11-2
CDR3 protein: ASGGVRGPTNYGYT

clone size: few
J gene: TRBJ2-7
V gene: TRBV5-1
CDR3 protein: ASNPTGSSYEQY

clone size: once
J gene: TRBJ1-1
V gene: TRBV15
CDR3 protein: ATSREIEQNTEAF

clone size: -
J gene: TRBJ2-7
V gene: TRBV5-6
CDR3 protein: ASTRNRGKQY

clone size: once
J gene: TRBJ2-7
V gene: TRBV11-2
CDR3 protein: ASSSPGRGEQY

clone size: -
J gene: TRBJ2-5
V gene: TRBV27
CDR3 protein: ASSLSTSVETQY

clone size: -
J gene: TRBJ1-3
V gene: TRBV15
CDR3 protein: ATSRASSGNTIY

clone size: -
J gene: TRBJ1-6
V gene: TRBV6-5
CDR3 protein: ASSPMDITNSPLH

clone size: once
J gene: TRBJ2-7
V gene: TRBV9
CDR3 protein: ASSVGTNSYEQY

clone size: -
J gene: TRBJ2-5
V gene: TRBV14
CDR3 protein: ASSHQGWETQY